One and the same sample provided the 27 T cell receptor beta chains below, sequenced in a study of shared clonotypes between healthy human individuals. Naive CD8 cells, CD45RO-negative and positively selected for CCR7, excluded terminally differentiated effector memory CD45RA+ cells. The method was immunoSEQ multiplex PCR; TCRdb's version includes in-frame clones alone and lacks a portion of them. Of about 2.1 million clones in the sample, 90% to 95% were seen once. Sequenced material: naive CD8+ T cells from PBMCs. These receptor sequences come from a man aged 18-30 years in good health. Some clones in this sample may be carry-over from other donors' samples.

CDR3 region: CASSMIPTVRPHEQYF. The CDR3 DNA sequence: TGTGCCAGCAGCATGATTCCGACAGTTAGACCTCACGAGCAGTACTTC. This rearrangement joins TRBV27 to TRBJ2-7; the D gene is possibly TRBD1 (5 bases). CDR3 length: 16 amino acids. Germline V gene sequence: CDR1 MNHEY, CDR2 SMNVEV (reference sequence). The ends were cut back, 6 bases at V and 5 bases at J, with 23 bases in the middle.

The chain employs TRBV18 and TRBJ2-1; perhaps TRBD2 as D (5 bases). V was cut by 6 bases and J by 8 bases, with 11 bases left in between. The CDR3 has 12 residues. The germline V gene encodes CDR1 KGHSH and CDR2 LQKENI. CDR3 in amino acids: CASSRRRDEQFF. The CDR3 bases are TGTGCCAGCTCCCGGCGGCGGGATGAGCAGTTCTTC.

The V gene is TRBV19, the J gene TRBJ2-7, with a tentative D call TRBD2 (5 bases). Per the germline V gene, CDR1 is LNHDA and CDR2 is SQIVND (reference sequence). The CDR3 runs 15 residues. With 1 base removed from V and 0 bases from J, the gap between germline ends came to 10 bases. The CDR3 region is CASSIAVGSSYEQYF. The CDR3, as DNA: TGTGCCAGTAGTATAGCCGTGGGGAGCTCCTACGAGCAGTACTTC.

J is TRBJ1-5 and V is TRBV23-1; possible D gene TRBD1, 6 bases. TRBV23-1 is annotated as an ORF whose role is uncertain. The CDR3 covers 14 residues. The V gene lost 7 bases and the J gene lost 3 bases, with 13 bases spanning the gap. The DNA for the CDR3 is TGCGCCAGCAATATGGGACATCCCAATCAGCCCCAGCATTTT. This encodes CASNMGHPNQPQHF.

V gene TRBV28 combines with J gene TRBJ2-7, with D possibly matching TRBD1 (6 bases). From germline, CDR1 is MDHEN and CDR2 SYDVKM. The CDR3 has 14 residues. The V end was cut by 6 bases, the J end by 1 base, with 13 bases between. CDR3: CASSRDTKSYEQYF. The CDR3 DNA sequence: TGTGCCAGCAGCAGGGACACCAAATCCTACGAGCAGTACTTC.

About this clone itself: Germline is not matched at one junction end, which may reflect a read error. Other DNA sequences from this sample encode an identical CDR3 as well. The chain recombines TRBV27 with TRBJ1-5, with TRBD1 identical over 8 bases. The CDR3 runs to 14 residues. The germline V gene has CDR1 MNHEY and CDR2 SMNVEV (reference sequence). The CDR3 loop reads CASSFSGGNQPQHF. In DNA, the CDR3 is TGTGCCAGCAGTTTCTCAGGGGGCAACCAGCCCCAGCATTTT.

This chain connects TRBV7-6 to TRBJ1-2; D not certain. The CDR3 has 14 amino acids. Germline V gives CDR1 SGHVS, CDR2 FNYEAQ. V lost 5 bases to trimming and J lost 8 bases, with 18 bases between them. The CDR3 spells CASSPHEVQNGYTF. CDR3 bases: TGTGCCAGCAGCCCTCATGAGGTGCAGAACGGCTACACCTTC.

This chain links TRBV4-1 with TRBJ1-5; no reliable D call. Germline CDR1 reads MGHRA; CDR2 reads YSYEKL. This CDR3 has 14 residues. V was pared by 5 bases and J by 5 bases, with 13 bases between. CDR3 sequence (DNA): TGCGCCAGCAGCTTCCGCGGGTCCCATCAGCCCCAGCATTTT. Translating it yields CASSFRGSHQPQHF.

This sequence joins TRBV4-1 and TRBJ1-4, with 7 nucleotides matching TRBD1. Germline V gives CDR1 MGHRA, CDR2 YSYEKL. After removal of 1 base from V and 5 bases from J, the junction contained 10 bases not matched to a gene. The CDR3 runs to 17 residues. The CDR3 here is CASSQGRFGTENEKLFF. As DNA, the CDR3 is TGCGCCAGCAGCCAAGGGAGGTTTGGGACAGAGAATGAAAAACTGTTTTTT.

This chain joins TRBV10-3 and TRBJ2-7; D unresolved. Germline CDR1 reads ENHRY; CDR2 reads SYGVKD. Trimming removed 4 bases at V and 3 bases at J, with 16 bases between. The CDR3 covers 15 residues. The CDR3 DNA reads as TGTGCCATCAGTGCCGTGCTAGGTACCTACTACGAGCAGTACTTC. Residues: CAISAVLGTYYEQYF.

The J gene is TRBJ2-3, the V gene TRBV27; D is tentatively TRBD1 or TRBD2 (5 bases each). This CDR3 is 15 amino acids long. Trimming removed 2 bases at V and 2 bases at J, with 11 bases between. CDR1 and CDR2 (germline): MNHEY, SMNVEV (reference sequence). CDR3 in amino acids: CASSLGEGTTDTQYF. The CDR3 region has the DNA TGTGCCAGCAGTTTAGGAGAAGGGACCACAGATACGCAGTATTTT.

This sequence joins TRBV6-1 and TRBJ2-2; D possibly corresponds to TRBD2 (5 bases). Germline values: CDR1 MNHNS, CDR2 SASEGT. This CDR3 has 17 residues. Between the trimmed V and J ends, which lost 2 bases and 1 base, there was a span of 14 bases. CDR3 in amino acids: CASSELTGRVNTGELFF. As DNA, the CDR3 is TGTGCCAGCAGTGAACTCACGGGAAGGGTGAACACCGGGGAGCTGTTTTTT.

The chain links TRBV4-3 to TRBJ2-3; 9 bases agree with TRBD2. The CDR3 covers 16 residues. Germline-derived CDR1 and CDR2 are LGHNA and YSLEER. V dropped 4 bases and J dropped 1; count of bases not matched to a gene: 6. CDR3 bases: TGCGCCAGCAGCCGTAAAATAGCGGGAGGCACAGATACGCAGTATTTT. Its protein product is CASSRKIAGGTDTQYF.

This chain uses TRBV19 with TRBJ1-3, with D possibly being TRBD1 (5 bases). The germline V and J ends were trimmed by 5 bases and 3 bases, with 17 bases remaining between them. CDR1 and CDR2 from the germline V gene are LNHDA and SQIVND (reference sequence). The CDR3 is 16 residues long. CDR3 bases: TGTGCCAGTAGTTTACAGGTACCCGGACTTGGAAACACCATATATTTT. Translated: CASSLQVPGLGNTIYF.

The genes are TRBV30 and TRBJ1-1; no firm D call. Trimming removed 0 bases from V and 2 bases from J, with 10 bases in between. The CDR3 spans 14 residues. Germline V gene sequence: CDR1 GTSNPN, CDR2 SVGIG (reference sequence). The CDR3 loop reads CAWSVDWVNTEAFF. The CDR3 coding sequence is TGTGCCTGGAGTGTGGACTGGGTAAACACTGAAGCTTTCTTT.

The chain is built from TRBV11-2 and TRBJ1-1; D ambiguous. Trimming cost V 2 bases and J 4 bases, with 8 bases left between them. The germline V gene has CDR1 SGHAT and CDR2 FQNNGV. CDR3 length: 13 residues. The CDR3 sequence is CASSLNSPTEAFF. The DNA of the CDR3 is TGTGCCAGCAGCTTAAATAGCCCCACTGAAGCTTTCTTT.

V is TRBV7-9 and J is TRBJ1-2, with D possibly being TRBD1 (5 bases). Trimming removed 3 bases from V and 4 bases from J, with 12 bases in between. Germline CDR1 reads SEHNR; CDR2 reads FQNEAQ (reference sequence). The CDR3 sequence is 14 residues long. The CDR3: CASSFSEGPYGYTF. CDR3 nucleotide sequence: TGTGCCAGCAGCTTCTCCGAGGGGCCCTATGGCTACACCTTC.

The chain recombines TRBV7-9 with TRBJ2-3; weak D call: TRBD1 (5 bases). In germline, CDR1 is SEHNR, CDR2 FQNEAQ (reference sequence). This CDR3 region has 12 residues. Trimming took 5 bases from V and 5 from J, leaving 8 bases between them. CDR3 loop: CASSQGIDTQYF. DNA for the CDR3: TGTGCCAGCAGCCAGGGTATAGATACGCAGTATTTT. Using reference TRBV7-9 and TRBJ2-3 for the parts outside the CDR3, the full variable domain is DTGVSQNPRHKITKRGQNVTFRCDPISEHNRLYWYRQTLGQGPEFLTYFQNEAQLEKSRLLSDRFSAERPKGSFSTLEIQRTEQGDSAMYLCASSQGIDTQYFGPGTRLTVL.

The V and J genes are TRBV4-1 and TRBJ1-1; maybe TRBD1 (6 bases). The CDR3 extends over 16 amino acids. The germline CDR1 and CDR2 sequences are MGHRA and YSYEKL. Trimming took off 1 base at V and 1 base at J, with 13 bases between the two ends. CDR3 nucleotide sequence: TGCGCCAGCAGCCAAGTTACCCTGGACAGGAACACTGAAGCTTTCTTT. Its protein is CASSQVTLDRNTEAFF.

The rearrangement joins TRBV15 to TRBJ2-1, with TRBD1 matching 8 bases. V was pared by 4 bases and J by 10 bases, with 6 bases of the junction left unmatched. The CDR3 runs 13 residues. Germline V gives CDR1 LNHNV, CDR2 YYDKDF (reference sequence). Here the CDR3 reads CATSTRGQEEQFF. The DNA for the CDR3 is TGTGCCACCAGCACCAGGGGGCAGGAAGAGCAGTTCTTC. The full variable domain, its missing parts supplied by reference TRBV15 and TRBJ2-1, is DAMVIQNPRYQVTQFGKPVTLSCSQTLNHNVMYWYQQKSSQAPKLLFHYYDKDFNNEADTPDNFQSRRPNTSFCFLDIRSPGLGDTAMYLCATSTRGQEEQFFGPGTRLTVL.

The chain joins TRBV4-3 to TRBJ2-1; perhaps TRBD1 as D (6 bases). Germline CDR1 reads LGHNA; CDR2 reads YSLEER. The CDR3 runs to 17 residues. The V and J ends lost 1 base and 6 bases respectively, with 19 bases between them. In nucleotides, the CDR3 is TGCGCCAGCAGCCAAGGTGAGGCGGAGGCAGGGGTCAATGAGCAGTTCTTC. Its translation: CASSQGEAEAGVNEQFF.

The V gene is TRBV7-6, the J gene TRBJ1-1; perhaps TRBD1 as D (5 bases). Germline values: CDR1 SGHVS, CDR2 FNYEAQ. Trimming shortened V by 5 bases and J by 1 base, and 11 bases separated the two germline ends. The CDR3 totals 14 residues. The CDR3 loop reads CASSDRGENTEAFF. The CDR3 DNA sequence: TGTGCCAGCAGCGATAGGGGAGAGAACACTGAAGCTTTCTTT. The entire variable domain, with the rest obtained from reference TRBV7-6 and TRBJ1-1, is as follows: GAGVSQSPRYKVTKRGQDVALRCDPISGHVSLYWYRQALGQGPEFLTYFNYEAQQDKSGLPNDRFSAERPEGSISTLTIQRTEQRDSAMYRCASSDRGENTEAFFGQGTRLTVV.

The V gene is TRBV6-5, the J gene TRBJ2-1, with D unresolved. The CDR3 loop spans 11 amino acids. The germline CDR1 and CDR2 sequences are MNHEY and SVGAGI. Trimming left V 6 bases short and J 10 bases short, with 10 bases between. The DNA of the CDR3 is TGTGCCAGCAGCCGCGATTTCGAGCAGTTCTTC. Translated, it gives CASSRDFEQFF.

CDR3 in amino acids: CASSSGGHYGYTF. CDR3 nucleotides: TGTGCCAGCAGTTCCGGCGGACACTATGGCTACACCTTC. The chain joins TRBV28 to TRBJ1-2; D is uncertain. The CDR3 spans 13 residues. V lost 4 bases, J lost 3 bases, and 9 bases lay in between. Germline lookup yields CDR1 MDHEN and CDR2 SYDVKM.

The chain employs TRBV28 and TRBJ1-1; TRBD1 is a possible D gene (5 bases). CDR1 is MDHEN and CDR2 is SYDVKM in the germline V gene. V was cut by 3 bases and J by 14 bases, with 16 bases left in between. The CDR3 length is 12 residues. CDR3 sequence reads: CASSFVGGEGFF. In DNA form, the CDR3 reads TGTGCCAGCAGTTTTGTTGGGGGGGAAGGATTCTTT.

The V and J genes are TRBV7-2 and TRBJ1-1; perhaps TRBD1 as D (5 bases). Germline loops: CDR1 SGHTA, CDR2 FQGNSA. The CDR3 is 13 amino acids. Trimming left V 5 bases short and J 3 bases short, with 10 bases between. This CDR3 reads CASSGGAYTEAFF. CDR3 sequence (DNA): TGTGCCAGCAGCGGAGGGGCCTACACTGAAGCTTTCTTT.

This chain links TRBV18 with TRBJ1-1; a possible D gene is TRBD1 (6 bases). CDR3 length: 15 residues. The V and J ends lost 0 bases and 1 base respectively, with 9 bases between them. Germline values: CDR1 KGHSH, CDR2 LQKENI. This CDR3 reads CASSPPPGENTEAFF. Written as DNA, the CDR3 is TGTGCCAGCTCACCACCGCCAGGGGAGAACACTGAAGCTTTCTTT.